This T cell receptor beta chain appears in the sequencing data of a study of vaccination and CD4 T cells after COVID-19. Study summary: Stimuli were overlapping spike peptide pools of SARS-CoV-2 and three common cold coronaviruses (HCoV-NL63, HCoV-OC43, HCoV-229E).

Sequencing of cultured CD4+ T cell DNA used the Oncomine TCR Beta short-read assay. Using the QIAamp micro DNA kit, genomic DNA was extracted from the CD4+ T cells that had been cultured. TCRdb called the PCR reads again in MiXCR, with one record for every CDR3 protein. The sample shows approximately 20,000 distinct CDR3 sequences, about 32% of them seen only once. V gave up 8 bases and J gave up 0 bases, with 13 bases separating them. Germline V gives CDR1 SEHNR, CDR2 FQNEAQ (reference sequence). There are 14 residues in the CDR3. The sample holds a few counts of this clonotype. Its cognate antigen is unknown. Treatment described: roughly ten-day PBMC culture with coronavirus spike peptide pools or control peptides (ViraFEST assay).

Input material: cultured CD4+ T cells from blood. The TCR was taken from a human donor with COVID-19. The chain couples TRBV7-9 to TRBJ1-1; D is perhaps TRBD1 (5 bases). In nucleotides, the CDR3 is TGTGCCAGCCTCTTGGGGGGGATGAACACTGAAGCTTTCTTT. It specifies CASLLGGMNTEAFF.